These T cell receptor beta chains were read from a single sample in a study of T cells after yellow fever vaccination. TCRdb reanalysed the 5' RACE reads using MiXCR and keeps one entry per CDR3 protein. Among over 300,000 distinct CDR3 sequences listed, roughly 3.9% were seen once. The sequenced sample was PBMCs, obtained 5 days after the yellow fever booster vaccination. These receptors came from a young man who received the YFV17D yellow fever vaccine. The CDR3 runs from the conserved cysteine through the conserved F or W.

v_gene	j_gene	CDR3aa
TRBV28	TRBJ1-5	CASRDIPNQPQHF
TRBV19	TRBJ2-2	CASRLAGSGELFF
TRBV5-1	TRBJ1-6	CASGKTHGDSPLHF
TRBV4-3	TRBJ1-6	CASSQDESTARGSPLHF
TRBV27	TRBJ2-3	CASSLTTSTDTQYF
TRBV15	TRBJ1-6	CATSRDSSYNSPLHF
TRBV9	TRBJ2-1	CASSPRTSGTSYNEQFF
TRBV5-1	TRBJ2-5	CASSSGTSGGAEETQYF
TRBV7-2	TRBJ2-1	CASSNLGSYNEQFF
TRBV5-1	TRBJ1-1	CASSTRGRGPYTEAFF
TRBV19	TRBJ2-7	CASSRTAYYEQYF
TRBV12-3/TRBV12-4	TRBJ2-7	CASRKDGDYEQYF
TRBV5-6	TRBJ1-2	CASSLAGGQPGYTF